Listed below are T cell receptor beta chains from one sample, sequenced in a study of cytomegalovirus exposure and HLA in healthy donors. Assay: immunoSEQ multiplex PCR; the TCRdb copy retains only in-frame clones and omits some. The table shows about 140,000 clones, with 60% to 85% occurring only once. The sample consisted of PBMCs. The receptors were sampled from a man between 18 and 29 years old in good health and CMV-seronegative. Both conserved end residues are part of each CDR3. The D gene is left open where the match is weak. Clone size is not always given. Where it is, it says once, few, many or a class for expanded clones.

abundance,d_gene,j_gene,v_gene,CDR3nt,CDR3aa
.,.,TRBJ1-1,TRBV30,TGTGCCTGTAGATGGACTACTGAAGCTTTCTTT,CACRWTTEAFF
few,.,TRBJ1-5,TRBV2,TGTGCCAGCAGTGAAGTTAGTGGCAATCAGCCCCAGCATTTT,CASSEVSGNQPQHF
.,.,TRBJ1-2,TRBV5-1,TGCGCCAGCAGCCCGACAGTTAGTATCTCCTATGGCTACACCTTC,CASSPTVSISYGYTF
once,TRBD1,TRBJ2-3,TRBV14,TGTGCCAGCAGCCTACGACAGGGGGTTCGAGATACGCAGTATTTT,CASSLRQGVRDTQYF
.,.,TRBJ1-2,TRBV7-9,TGTGCCAGCAGCTTACTTCGGTCCTCGGAGGATGGCTACACCTTC,CASSLLRSSEDGYTF
.,.,TRBJ1-6,TRBV14,TGTGCCAGCAGCCAAAACCCGGGAGTCGGTTCACCCCTCCACTTT,CASSQNPGVGSPLHF
.,.,TRBJ1-2,TRBV6-5,TGTGCCAGCAGTTACTCACCGCGGGAAGGCTACACCTTC,CASSYSPREGYTF
.,.,TRBJ2-5,TRBV14,TGTGCCAGCAGCCAAGGGTGGGAGGAGACCCAGTACTTC,CASSQGWEETQYF
.,TRBD1,TRBJ1-2,TRBV18,TGTGCCAGCTCACAAGGACAGGGCGGGCCGAGCTACACCTTC,CASSQGQGGPSYTF
.,.,TRBJ2-3,TRBV18,TGTGCCAGCTCACCTCCGTTACAAAAACCCTTCACAGATACGCAGTATTTT,CASSPPLQKPFTDTQYF
.,TRBD1,TRBJ2-1,TRBV7-9,TGTGCCAGCAGCCCACCGACAGGGGTGGGTGAGCAGTTCTTC,CASSPPTGVGEQFF
.,.,TRBJ1-2,TRBV19,TGTGCCAGTAGTAAACGAGGGACTAACTATGGCTACACCTTC,CASSKRGTNYGYTF
.,TRBD2,TRBJ2-1,TRBV19,TGTGCCAGTAGTTGGGGGGGGACCGGTAGCTCCTACAATGAGCAGTTCTTC,CASSWGGTGSSYNEQFF
.,TRBD1,TRBJ2-1,TRBV14,TGTGCCAGCAGCCGCATCCCGGGACAGGGGAATGAGCAGTTCTTC,CASSRIPGQGNEQFF
.,.,TRBJ2-7,TRBV18,TGTGCCAGCTCACCAGGGGCCCTCTACGAGCAGTACTTC,CASSPGALYEQYF
.,TRBD1,TRBJ1-2,TRBV11-2,TGTGCCAGCAGCTCGTACAGGGGACAGAACTATGGCTACACCTTC,CASSSYRGQNYGYTF
once,.,TRBJ1-6,TRBV25-1,TGTGCCAGCAGTGAACGACAGTTTAATTCACCCCTCCACTTT,CASSERQFNSPLHF
.,.,TRBJ2-7,TRBV2,TGTGCCAGCAGTCAGGGGCATTCCTACGAGCAGTACTTC,CASSQGHSYEQYF
.,.,TRBJ2-1,TRBV6-5,TGTGCCAGCAGTTCACAGGGCTTCATCATTAATCAGTTCTTC,CASSSQGFIINQFF
.,.,TRBJ1-5,TRBV19,TGTGCCAGTAGTATTATCAATCAGCCCCAGCATTTT,CASSIINQPQHF
once,.,TRBJ1-2,TRBV4-3,TGCGCCAGCAGCCAAGATCTTGTCCCAGGGGTGGGTGGCTACACCTTC,CASSQDLVPGVGGYTF
.,TRBD2,TRBJ2-2,TRBV2,TGTGCCAGCAGTGACCCCGGGACTACCCACACCGGGGAGCTGTTTTTT,CASSDPGTTHTGELFF
.,.,TRBJ1-6,TRBV4-2,TGTGCCAGCAGCCGAGAAGGGGGTAAGGATTCACCCCTCCACTTT,CASSREGGKDSPLHF
.,TRBD1,TRBJ1-1,TRBV11-1,TGTGCCAGCAGCCAAAAACAGGGGCTATCCCCAATGAACACTGAAGCTTTCTTT,CASSQKQGLSPMNTEAFF
.,.,TRBJ2-2,TRBV9,TGTGCCAGCAGCGCGGAGGTGACCGGGGAGCTGTTTTTT,CASSAEVTGELFF
.,.,TRBJ2-7,TRBV4-2,TGTGCCAGCAGCCAAGAATCCCAGGGCCCCTACGAGCAGTACTTC,CASSQESQGPYEQYF
.,TRBD1,TRBJ1-2,TRBV5-4,TGTGCCAGCAGTGCAGGGGGCGATGGCTACACCTTC,CASSAGGDGYTF
.,TRBD1,TRBJ2-7,TRBV18,TGTGCCAGCTCATTCCGGGACAGGGGTAACTACGAGCAGTACTTC,CASSFRDRGNYEQYF
few,TRBD1,TRBJ1-4,TRBV19,TGTGCCAGTAGTGGGACAGCCGTAGAAAAACTGTTTTTT,CASSGTAVEKLFF
.,.,TRBJ2-6,TRBV19,TGTGCCAGTAACAGGCTCTCTGGGGCCAACGTCCTGACTTTC,CASNRLSGANVLTF
few,.,TRBJ1-1,TRBV4-3,TGCGCCAGCAGGGGCACACCGGGACACCTTGGTCCAGCTTTCTTT,CASRGTPGHLGPAFF
.,TRBD1,TRBJ1-5,TRBV15,TGTGCCACCAGCAAAGACAGGGATCAGCCCCAGCATTTT,CATSKDRDQPQHF
.,TRBD2,TRBJ2-5,TRBV9,TGTGCCAGCAGCGTTTTAGCGGGGGGTGCCCAGTACTTC,CASSVLAGGAQYF
.,.,TRBJ1-3,TRBV30,TGTGCCTGGGAGAGGTCTGGAAACACCATATATTTT,CAWERSGNTIYF
.,TRBD1,TRBJ1-2,TRBV6-5,TGTGCCAGCAGTAGGGACAGGACCTATGGCTACACCTTC,CASSRDRTYGYTF
.,TRBD1,TRBJ1-2,TRBV30,TGTGCCTGGAGGGGACAGGGAGTCAACTATGGCTACACCTTC,CAWRGQGVNYGYTF
.,.,TRBJ2-3,TRBV7-3,TGTGCCAGCAGCTCGCGGGCCCTCGGGGATACGCAGTATTTT,CASSSRALGDTQYF
once,TRBD1,TRBJ2-1,TRBV5-1,TGCGCCAGCAGCTTGGACAGGGGCGGGAATGAGCAGTTCTTC,CASSLDRGGNEQFF
.,.,TRBJ2-5,TRBV30,TGTGCCTGGAGTGTAGCAGGAGGAAAGACCCAGTACTTC,CAWSVAGGKTQYF
.,.,TRBJ2-1,TRBV27,TGTGCCAGCAGTCAAGGACATATTTCCTACAATGAGCAGTTCTTC,CASSQGHISYNEQFF
.,.,TRBJ2-5,TRBV30,TGTGCCTGGAGTGGTAGGCCTCACAGGGTTCAAGAGACCCAGTACTTC,CAWSGRPHRVQETQYF
.,.,TRBJ2-7,TRBV27,TGTGCCAGCAGTTTACAAGATGTAATGGGGCGTTTGACCGAGCAGTACTTC,CASSLQDVMGRLTEQYF
.,.,TRBJ1-2,TRBV6-5,TGTGCCGGCAGTTACTCGCCACTTAGGGGCTATGGCTACACCTTC,CAGSYSPLRGYGYTF
.,.,TRBJ1-4,TRBV30,TGTGCCTGGAGTGTTGGTGCCGGGACTAATGAAAAACTGTTTTTT,CAWSVGAGTNEKLFF
.,.,TRBJ1-3,TRBV6-5,TGTGCCAGCAGTTTGGACAGCTCTGGAAACACCATATATTTT,CASSLDSSGNTIYF
.,TRBD1,TRBJ2-3,TRBV7-9,TGTGCCAGCAGCGCTTCCGGGACAGGGATGACAGATACGCAGTATTTT,CASSASGTGMTDTQYF
.,.,TRBJ1-2,TRBV10-3,TGTGCCATCAGTGAGCCCCCGGGCAGGGGTATTGGCTACACCTTC,CAISEPPGRGIGYTF